This record looks at one T cell receptor beta chain sequence and its context. Its antigen is not identified. These data originate in a study of cytomegalovirus exposure and HLA in healthy donors. Study observations and caveats: When analyzed later, the rates of TCR association showed variation by HLA locus, with DRB1 the most and HLA-C the fewest. Only CMV serostatus was available as immune exposure information. Being productive about 90% or about 30% of the time was typical of most TCR beta V segments in an earlier analysis.

The PCR ran on 60 Vbeta and 13 Jbeta primers. Repertoires were generated with immunoSEQ multiplex PCR, while TCRdb's copy carries only in-frame clones and drops some. This sample has around 100,000 clones, with 84% found just once. The CDR3 loop spans 14 amino acids. The J segment lost 4 bases and the V segment lost 8 bases, leaving 7 bases of the junction unmatched. The germline V gene encodes CDR1 MNHEY and CDR2 SMNVEV (reference sequence). Sequences were obtained from PBMCs. The TCR sequence derives from a young woman in good health and CMV-seronegative. The chain carries TRBV27 and TRBJ2-7; TRBD1 matches at 11 bases. CDR3 protein: CASARTGGAYEQYF. The DNA for the CDR3 is TGTGCCAGCGCACGGACAGGGGGCGCTTACGAGCAGTACTTC.